This T cell receptor (beta chain) is from a study of PD-1 blockade in classical Hodgkin lymphoma. Only in-frame clones appear in the TCRdb table, and some are missing; sequencing was by immunoSEQ multiplex PCR. The sample contains about 110,000 clones, about nine tenths of which appear only once. Each and every patient relapsed after autologous stem cell transplantation, and patients got differing brentuximab vedotin exposure. Reported best responses ranged across complete response, partial response or progressive disease. Study-wide findings and caveats: Nothing has yet pinned down what causes the repertoire differences, possibly disease activity or prior therapy. Complete responders' diversity at baseline resembled that of newly diagnosed patients.

The V end lost 0 bases, the J end lost 5 bases, and 15 bases lay between the germline ends. Germline-derived CDR1 and CDR2 are SQVTM and ANQGSEA. The CDR3 runs to 15 residues. This clone was detected once. Antigen unknown. The sequencing used peripheral blood mononuclear cells (PBMCs), collected before the second cycle of nivolumab. The chain links TRBV29-1 to TRBJ2-3; possibly TRBD1 for D (7 bases). The origin of this receptor is a human donor with classical Hodgkin lymphoma. The CDR3 here is CSVEELAQGGDTQYF. Here the CDR3 DNA reads TGCAGCGTTGAAGAATTGGCCCAGGGGGGAGATACGCAGTATTTT.